These T cell receptor beta chains were read from a single sample in a study of T cells after yellow fever vaccination. TCRdb itself ran the 5' RACE reads through MiXCR, one entry per CDR3 protein. This table holds 500,000 to 650,000 distinct CDR3 sequences, about a sixth found once. Here the sequenced sample was PBMCs, taken about 5 days after the first yellow fever vaccination. Receptors were obtained from a man aged 18 to 29 who received the YFV17D yellow fever vaccine. CDR3s include the opening cysteine and the closing phenylalanine or tryptophan. D genes are given only for firm matches. Only part of the rows carry a size: once, few, many, or a class if the clone is expanded.

J,size,V,D,CDR3,DNA
TRBJ2-4,-,TRBV6-4,TRBD1,CASSASHKGQGLYF,TGTGCCAGCAGTGCATCTCACAAGGGACAGGGATTGTACTTC
TRBJ2-3,-,TRBV2,-,CASQGTDTQYF,TGTGCCAGTCAGGGGACAGATACGCAGTATTTT
TRBJ2-2,few,TRBV6-1,TRBD2,CASRRLAANTGELFF,TGTGCCAGCAGAAGACTAGCGGCGAACACCGGGGAGCTGTTTTTT
TRBJ2-5,many,TRBV6-1,TRBD2,CATFSGNQETQYF,TGTGCCACCTTTAGCGGGAACCAAGAGACCCAGTACTTC
TRBJ1-2,few,TRBV18,-,CASSRQGNYGYTF,TGTGCCAGCTCACGCCAGGGGAACTATGGCTACACCTTC
TRBJ1-3,many,TRBV12-3/TRBV12-4,-,CASSPVGRKAGNTIYF,TGTGCCAGCAGCCCGGTGGGCAGGAAGGCTGGAAACACCATATATTTT
TRBJ1-2,-,TRBV6-2/TRBV6-3,-,CASSYSSDGLWRYGYTF,TGTGCCAGCAGTTACTCTTCGGACGGGCTCTGGCGCTATGGCTACACCTTC
TRBJ1-6,-,TRBV30,-,CAWSGGRNSPLHF,TGTGCCTGGAGTGGGGGGCGTAATTCACCCCTCCACTTT
TRBJ2-1,-,TRBV18,-,CASSPRLGNEQFF,TGTGCCAGCTCACCGAGATTGGGGAATGAGCAGTTCTTC
TRBJ1-5,-,TRBV4-2,TRBD1,CASSQVGDRAYSNQPQHF,TGTGCCAGCAGCCAAGTGGGGGACAGGGCTTATAGCAATCAGCCCCAGCATTTT
TRBJ2-3,-,TRBV20-1,TRBD2,CSASASGGAGTDTQYF,TGCAGTGCTAGTGCGTCGGGGGGGGCTGGCACAGATACGCAGTATTTT
TRBJ2-1,many,TRBV12-3/TRBV12-4,TRBD1,CASSPRTGSSYNEQFF,TGTGCCAGCAGTCCACGGACAGGGAGCTCCTACAATGAGCAGTTCTTC
TRBJ1-6,-,TRBV13,TRBD1,CASSSIGTGNSPLHF,TGTGCCAGCAGCTCTATCGGGACAGGGAATTCACCCCTCCACTTT
TRBJ2-3,many,TRBV20-1,-,CSAAQSGSGTDTQYF,TGCAGTGCAGCGCAAAGCGGGTCCGGCACAGATACGCAGTATTTT
TRBJ2-7,few,TRBV11-2,-,CASSFYVGDEQYF,TGTGCCAGCAGCTTTTATGTAGGCGACGAGCAGTACTTC
TRBJ2-2,-,TRBV20-1,-,CSARSLSGNTGELFF,TGCAGTGCTAGAAGTCTCTCGGGGAACACCGGGGAGCTGTTTTTT
TRBJ2-3,few,TRBV25-1,TRBD2,CASSAKRGKGTDTQYF,TGTGCCAGCAGTGCGAAGCGGGGTAAAGGCACAGATACGCAGTATTTT
TRBJ2-2,-,TRBV21-1,-,CASSKVAGGGARYTGELFF,TGTGCCAGCAGCAAGGTGGCTGGCGGGGGGGCCCGGTACACCGGGGAGCTGTTTTTT
TRBJ1-2,-,TRBV24-1,TRBD1,CATSDSGTGAAYGYTF,TGTGCCACCAGTGATTCCGGGACAGGCGCCGCCTATGGCTACACCTTC
TRBJ2-1,-,TRBV11-2,TRBD2,CASSPGLAGKNEQFF,TGTGCCAGCAGCCCTGGACTAGCGGGCAAAAATGAGCAGTTCTTC
TRBJ2-3,-,TRBV24-1,TRBD2,CATSGLAGGTDTQYF,TGTGCCACCAGTGGCCTAGCGGGGGGCACAGATACGCAGTATTTT
TRBJ1-2,-,TRBV7-2,-,CASSPAGYTF,TGTGCCAGCAGCCCTGCCGGCTACACCTTC
TRBJ1-4,few,TRBV2,TRBD1,CASTDGTGANNEKLFF,TGTGCCAGCACCGACGGGACAGGGGCCAATAATGAAAAACTGTTTTTT
TRBJ1-2,-,TRBV4-2,-,CASSQGRGATNYGYTF,TGTGCCAGCAGCCAAGGACGAGGGGCCACTAACTATGGCTACACCTTC
TRBJ1-2,few,TRBV13,-,CASSFRANYGYTF,TGTGCCAGCAGCTTCAGGGCTAACTATGGCTACACCTTC
TRBJ2-1,-,TRBV9,-,CASSERPRTDRVEQFF,TGTGCCAGCAGCGAGCGCCCCAGGACAGACCGGGTTGAGCAGTTCTTC
TRBJ2-1,-,TRBV20-1,-,CSARVGGGAVGEQFF,TGCAGTGCTAGAGTGGGAGGGGGGGCGGTGGGTGAGCAGTTCTTC
TRBJ2-1,-,TRBV20-1,TRBD2,CSALRRGVTYNEQFF,TGCAGTGCCCTTCGGCGGGGGGTGACCTACAATGAGCAGTTCTTC
TRBJ2-2,few,TRBV20-1,-,CSANKAGGELFF,TGCAGTGCTAATAAGGCGGGGGGGGAGCTGTTTTTT
TRBJ2-1,few,TRBV20-1,-,CSASELAYNEQFF,TGCAGTGCTAGTGAACTAGCTTACAATGAGCAGTTCTTC
TRBJ2-4,few,TRBV3-1,-,CASSPPRAGTVDIQYF,TGTGCCAGCAGCCCCCCGAGGGCAGGGACCGTGGACATTCAGTACTTC
TRBJ1-1,-,TRBV5-1,-,CASSLIRFSNTEAFF,TGCGCCAGCAGCTTAATCCGATTCTCGAACACTGAAGCTTTCTTT
TRBJ1-1,-,TRBV15,TRBD1,CATSRDYRGQGIGTEAFF,TGTGCCACCAGCAGAGATTACAGGGGACAGGGCATCGGCACTGAAGCTTTCTTT
TRBJ2-3,-,TRBV5-1,-,CASSSNYGRRRTDTQYF,TGCGCCAGCAGCTCGAATTACGGACGGAGAAGGACAGATACGCAGTATTTT
TRBJ2-3,few,TRBV19,-,CASTRGGDTDTQYF,TGTGCCAGTACCAGGGGTGGAGACACAGATACGCAGTATTTT
TRBJ1-4,few,TRBV27,TRBD1,CASSLWTGRPSKLFF,TGTGCCAGCAGTCTTTGGACAGGCCGCCCGTCGAAACTGTTTTTT
TRBJ1-1,-,TRBV4-1,-,CASSQVMTDTEAFF,TGCGCCAGCAGCCAAGTCATGACGGACACTGAAGCTTTCTTT
TRBJ2-3,-,TRBV5-1,TRBD2,CASSSASGGGVDTQYF,TGCGCCAGCAGCAGTGCTAGCGGGGGGGGAGTCGATACGCAGTATTTT
TRBJ2-2,-,TRBV7-8,-,CASSFRVGVRCTTGELFF,TGTGCCAGCAGCTTTAGGGTTGGCGTCAGGTGTACCACCGGGGAGCTGTTTTTT
TRBJ2-3,few,TRBV23-1,-,CASTTTASTDTQYF,TGCGCCAGCACCACGACAGCCTCCACAGATACGCAGTATTTT
TRBJ1-2,-,TRBV11-2,-,CASSLDIGGSYGYTF,TGTGCCAGCAGCTTAGATATCGGAGGGAGCTATGGCTACACCTTC